This TCR beta chain was captured by sequencing in a study of blood T cells in healthy people across ages. Trimming stripped 0 bases from V and 4 bases from J, with 7 bases between. This CDR3 is built from 13 residues. From germline, CDR1 is MNHEY and CDR2 SMNVEV (reference sequence). This clonotype was counted only a few times. A J-beta primer mix and a sample-barcoded 5' primer were used in a second PCR of about 7 to 12 cycles. TCRdb called the 5' RACE reads again in MiXCR, with one record for every CDR3 protein. The table has some 850,000 distinct CDR3 sequences, approximately 24% seen once. This sample also appeared in a second study, on T cells of mothers and their children.

V gene TRBV27 combines with J gene TRBJ2-7; no clear D gene. The sequence derives from a boy under 18 in good health. Material: blood. DNA of the CDR3: TGTGCCAGCAGTTTATCCACAGAATACGAGCAGTACTTC. The encoded protein is CASSLSTEYEQYF.